This T cell receptor beta chain comes out of a study of T cell responses to AZD1222 COVID-19 vaccine. General observations from the study: There were mostly white British donors and more females than males, and clonal diversity was possibly underestimated. Repertoires were obtained only post-peak T cell response.

The count of this clone is one. Its antigen remains unknown. Sequencing was performed with immunoSEQ multiplex PCR; in TCRdb, only in-frame clones are kept and a portion is missing. The table records more than 110,000 clones, 70% to 90% of them present only once. V lost 0 bases and J 10 bases, leaving 15 bases between the germline ends. CDR3 length equals 15 residues. The germline CDR1 and CDR2 sequences are LGHNA and YSLEER. The rearrangement joins TRBV4-3 to TRBJ1-4; D is unclear. The origin of this receptor is an adult who received the AZD1222 COVID-19 vaccine. Sequenced material: peripheral blood, taken 28 days after the second AZD1222 dose. The CDR3 protein is CASSQDPSMSRKLFF. CDR3 nucleotide sequence: TGCGCCAGCAGCCAAGATCCGTCCATGTCGAGAAAACTGTTTTTT.